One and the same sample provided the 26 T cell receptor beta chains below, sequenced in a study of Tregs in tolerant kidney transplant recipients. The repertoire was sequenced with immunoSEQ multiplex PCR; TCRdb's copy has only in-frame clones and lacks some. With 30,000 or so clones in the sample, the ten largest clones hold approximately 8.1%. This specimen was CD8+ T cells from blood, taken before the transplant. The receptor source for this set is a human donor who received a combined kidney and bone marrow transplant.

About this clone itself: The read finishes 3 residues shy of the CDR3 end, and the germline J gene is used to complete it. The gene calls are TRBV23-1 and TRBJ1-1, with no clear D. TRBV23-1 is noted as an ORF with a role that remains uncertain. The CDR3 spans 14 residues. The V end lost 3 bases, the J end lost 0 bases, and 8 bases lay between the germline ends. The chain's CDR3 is CASSQAPVNTEAFF. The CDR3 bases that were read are TGCGCCAGCAGTCAGGCCCCAGTGAACACTGAA.

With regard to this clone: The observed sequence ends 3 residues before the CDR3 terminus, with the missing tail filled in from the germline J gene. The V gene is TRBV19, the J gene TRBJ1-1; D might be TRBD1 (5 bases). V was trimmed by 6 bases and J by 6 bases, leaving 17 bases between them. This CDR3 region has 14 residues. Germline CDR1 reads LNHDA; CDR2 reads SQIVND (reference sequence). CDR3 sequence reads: CASSTSGGLAEAFF. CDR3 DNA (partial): TGTGCCAGTAGCACCTCCGGGGGTTTGGCTGAA.

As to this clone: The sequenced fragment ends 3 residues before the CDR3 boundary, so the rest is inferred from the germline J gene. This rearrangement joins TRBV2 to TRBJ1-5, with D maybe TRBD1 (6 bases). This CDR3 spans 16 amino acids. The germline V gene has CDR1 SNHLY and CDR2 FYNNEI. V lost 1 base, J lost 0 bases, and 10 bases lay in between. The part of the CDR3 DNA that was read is TGTGCCAGCAGTGAAGGGACAGCCTATAGCAATCAGCCC. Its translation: CASSEGTAYSNQP. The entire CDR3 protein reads CASSEGTAYSNQPQHF.

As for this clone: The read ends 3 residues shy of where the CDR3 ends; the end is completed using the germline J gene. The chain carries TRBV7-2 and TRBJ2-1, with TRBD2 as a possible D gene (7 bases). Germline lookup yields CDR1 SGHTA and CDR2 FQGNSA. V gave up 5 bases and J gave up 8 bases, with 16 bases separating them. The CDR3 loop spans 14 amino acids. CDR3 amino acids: CASSPGGRADEQFF. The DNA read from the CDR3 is TGTGCCAGCAGCCCGGGGGGCAGGGCGGATGAG.

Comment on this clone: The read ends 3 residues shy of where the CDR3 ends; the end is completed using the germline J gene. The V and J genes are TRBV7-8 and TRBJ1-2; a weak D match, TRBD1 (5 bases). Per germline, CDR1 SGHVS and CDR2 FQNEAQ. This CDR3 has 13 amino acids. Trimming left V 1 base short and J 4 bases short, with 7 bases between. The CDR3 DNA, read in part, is TGTGCCAGCAGCTTAGGCGGGGGCTATGGC. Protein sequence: CASSLGGGYG. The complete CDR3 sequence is CASSLGGGYGYTF.

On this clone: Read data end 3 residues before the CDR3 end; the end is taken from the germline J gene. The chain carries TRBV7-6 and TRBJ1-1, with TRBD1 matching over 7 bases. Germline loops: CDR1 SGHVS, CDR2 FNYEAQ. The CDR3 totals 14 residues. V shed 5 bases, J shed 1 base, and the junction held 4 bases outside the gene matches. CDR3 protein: CASSPRQGNTEAFF. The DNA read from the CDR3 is TGTGCCAGCAGCCCACGACAGGGGAACACTGAA.

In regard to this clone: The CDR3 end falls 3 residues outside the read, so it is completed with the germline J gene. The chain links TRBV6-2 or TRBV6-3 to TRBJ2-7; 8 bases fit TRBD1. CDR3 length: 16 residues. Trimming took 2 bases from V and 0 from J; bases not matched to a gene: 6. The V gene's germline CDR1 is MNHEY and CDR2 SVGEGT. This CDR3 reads CASSYLQGGPSYEQYF. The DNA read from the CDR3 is TGTGCCAGCAGTTACCTACAGGGGGGACCCTCCTACGAG.

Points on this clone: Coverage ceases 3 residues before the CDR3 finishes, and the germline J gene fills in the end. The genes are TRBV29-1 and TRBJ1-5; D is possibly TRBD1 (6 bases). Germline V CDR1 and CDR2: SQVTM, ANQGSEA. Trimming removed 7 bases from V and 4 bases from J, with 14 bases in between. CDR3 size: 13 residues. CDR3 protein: CSAKTGENQPQHF. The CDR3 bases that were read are TGCAGCGCAAAGACAGGCGAGAATCAGCCC.

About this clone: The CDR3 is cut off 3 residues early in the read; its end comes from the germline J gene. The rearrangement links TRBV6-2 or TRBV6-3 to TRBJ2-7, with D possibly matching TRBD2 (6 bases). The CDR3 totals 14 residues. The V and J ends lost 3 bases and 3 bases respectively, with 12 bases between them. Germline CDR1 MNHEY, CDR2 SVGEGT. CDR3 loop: CASSYSGVVYEQYF. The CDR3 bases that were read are TGTGCCAGCAGTTATTCGGGGGTAGTCTACGAG.

The part of the CDR3 DNA that was read is TGTGCCAGCAGCCCGACTAGTTTGGATACG. Protein product: CASSPTSLDT. The whole CDR3 sequence is CASSPTSLDTQYF. The genes are TRBV6-4 and TRBJ2-3, with TRBD2 as a possible D gene (6 bases). The sequenced fragment ends 3 residues before the CDR3 boundary, so the rest is inferred from the germline J gene. The CDR3 contains 13 residues. Trimming took off 6 bases at V and 6 bases at J, with 13 bases between the two ends. Germline V gene sequence: CDR1 MRHNA, CDR2 SNTAGT.

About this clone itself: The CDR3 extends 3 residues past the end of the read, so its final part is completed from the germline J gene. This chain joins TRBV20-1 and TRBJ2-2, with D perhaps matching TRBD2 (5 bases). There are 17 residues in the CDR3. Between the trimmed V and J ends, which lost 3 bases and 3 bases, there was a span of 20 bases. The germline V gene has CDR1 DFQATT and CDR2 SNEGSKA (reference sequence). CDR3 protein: CSASWTLSEYHTGELFF. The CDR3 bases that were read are TGCAGTGCTAGTTGGACGCTTAGCGAGTATCACACCGGGGAG.

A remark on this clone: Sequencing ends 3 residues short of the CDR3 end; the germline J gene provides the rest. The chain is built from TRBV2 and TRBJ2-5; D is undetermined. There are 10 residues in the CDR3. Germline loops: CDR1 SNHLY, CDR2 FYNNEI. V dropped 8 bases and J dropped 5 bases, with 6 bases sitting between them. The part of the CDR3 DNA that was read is TGTGCCAGCTTCCATGAGACC. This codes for CASFHET. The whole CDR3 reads CASFHETQYF.

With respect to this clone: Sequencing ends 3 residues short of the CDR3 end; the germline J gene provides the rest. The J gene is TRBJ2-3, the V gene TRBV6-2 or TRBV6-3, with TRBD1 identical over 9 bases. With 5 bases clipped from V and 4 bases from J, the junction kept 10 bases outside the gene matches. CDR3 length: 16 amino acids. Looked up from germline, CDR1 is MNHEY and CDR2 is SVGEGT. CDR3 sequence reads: CASSTPGQGVADTQYF. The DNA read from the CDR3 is TGTGCCAGCAGTACTCCGGGACAGGGAGTTGCAGATACG.

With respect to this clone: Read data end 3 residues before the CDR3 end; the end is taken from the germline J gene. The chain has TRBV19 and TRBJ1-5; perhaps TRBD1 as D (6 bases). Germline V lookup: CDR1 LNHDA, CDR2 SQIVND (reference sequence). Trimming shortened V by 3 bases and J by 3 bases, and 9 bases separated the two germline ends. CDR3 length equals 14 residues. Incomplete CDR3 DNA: TGTGCCAGTAGTATTGGGGGCTCCAATCAGCCC. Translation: CASSIGGSNQP. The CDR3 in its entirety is CASSIGGSNQPQHF.

The sequenced CDR3 bases are TGTGCCAGCAGCCCAGGACTGGGGGAAAAA. It is translated as CASSPGLGEK. The CDR3, in full, reads CASSPGLGEKLFF. The chain recombines TRBV7-6 with TRBJ1-4; no reliable D call. The sequenced fragment ends 3 residues before the CDR3 boundary, so the rest is inferred from the germline J gene. The V gene lost 5 bases and the J gene lost 8 bases, with 12 bases spanning the gap. The CDR3 has 13 residues. CDR1 is SGHVS and CDR2 is FNYEAQ in the germline V gene. Variable domain in full (rest from reference TRBV7-6 and TRBJ1-4): GAGVSQSPRYKVTKRGQDVALRCDPISGHVSLYWYRQALGQGPEFLTYFNYEAQQDKSGLPNDRFSAERPEGSISTLTIQRTEQRDSAMYRCASSPGLGEKLFFGSGTQLSVL.

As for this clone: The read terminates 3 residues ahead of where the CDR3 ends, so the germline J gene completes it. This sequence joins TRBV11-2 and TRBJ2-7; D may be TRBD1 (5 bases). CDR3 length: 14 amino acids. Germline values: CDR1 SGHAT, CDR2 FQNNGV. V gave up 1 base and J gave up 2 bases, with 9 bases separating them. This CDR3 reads CASSLGGRAYEQYF. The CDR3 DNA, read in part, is TGTGCCAGCAGCTTAGGGGGCAGGGCCTACGAG.

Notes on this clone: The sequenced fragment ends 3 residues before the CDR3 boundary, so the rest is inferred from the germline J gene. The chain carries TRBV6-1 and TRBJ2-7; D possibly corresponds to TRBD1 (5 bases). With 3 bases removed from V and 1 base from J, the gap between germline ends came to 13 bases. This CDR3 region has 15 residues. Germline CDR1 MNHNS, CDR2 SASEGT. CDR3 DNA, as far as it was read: TGTGCCAGCAGTGAGTATGTAGACAGTTCCTACGAG. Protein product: CASSEYVDSSYE. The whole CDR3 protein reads CASSEYVDSSYEQYF.

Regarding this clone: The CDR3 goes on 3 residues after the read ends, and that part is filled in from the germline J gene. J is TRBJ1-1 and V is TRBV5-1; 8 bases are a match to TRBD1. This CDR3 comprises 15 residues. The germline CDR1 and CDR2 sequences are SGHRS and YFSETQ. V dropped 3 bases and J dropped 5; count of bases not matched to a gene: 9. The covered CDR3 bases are TGCGCCAGCAGCTGGGGCCAGGGGGCAGGAACTGAA. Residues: CASSWGQGAGTE. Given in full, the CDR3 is CASSWGQGAGTEAFF.

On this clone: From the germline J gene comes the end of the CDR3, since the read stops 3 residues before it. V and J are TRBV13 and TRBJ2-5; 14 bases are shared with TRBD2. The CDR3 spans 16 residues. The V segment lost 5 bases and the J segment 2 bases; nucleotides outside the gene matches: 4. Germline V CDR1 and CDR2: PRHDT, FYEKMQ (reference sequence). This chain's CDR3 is CASSRRTSGGQETQYF. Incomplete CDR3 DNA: TGTGCCAGCAGCCGACGGACTAGCGGGGGGCAAGAGACC.

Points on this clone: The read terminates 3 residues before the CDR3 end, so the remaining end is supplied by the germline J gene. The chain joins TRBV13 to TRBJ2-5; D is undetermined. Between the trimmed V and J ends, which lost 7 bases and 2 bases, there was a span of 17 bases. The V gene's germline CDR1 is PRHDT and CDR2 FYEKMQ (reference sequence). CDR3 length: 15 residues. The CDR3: CASTFVGGTQETQYF. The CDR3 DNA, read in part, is TGTGCCAGCACCTTCGTCGGCGGAACACAAGAGACC.

CDR3 in amino acids: CASSFSSGGQGLIYEQYF. Partial CDR3 DNA: TGTGCCAGCTCATTCAGTTCCGGGGGACAGGGATTGATTTACGAG. V and J are TRBV18 and TRBJ2-7, with 9 bases that match TRBD1. From the germline J gene comes the end of the CDR3, since the read stops 3 residues before it. V gave up 5 bases and J gave up 4 bases; unmatched junction bases: 18. Germline V lookup: CDR1 KGHSH, CDR2 LQKENI. The CDR3 loop spans 18 amino acids.

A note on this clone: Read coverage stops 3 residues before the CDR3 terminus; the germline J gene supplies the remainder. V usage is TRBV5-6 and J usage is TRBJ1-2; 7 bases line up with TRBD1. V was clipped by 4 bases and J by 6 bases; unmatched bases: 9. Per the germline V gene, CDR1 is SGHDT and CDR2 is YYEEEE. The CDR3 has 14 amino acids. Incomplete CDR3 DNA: TGTGCCAGCAGCCCCGGGACAGCGTTGAATGGC. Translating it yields CASSPGTALNG. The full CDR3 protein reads CASSPGTALNGYTF.

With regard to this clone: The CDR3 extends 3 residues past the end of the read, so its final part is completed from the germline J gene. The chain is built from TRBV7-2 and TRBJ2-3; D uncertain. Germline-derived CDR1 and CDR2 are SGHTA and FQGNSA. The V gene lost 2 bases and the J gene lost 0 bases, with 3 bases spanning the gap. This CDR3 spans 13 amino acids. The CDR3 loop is CASSLPSTDTQYF. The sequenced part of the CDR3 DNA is TGTGCCAGCAGCTTACCAAGCACAGATACG.

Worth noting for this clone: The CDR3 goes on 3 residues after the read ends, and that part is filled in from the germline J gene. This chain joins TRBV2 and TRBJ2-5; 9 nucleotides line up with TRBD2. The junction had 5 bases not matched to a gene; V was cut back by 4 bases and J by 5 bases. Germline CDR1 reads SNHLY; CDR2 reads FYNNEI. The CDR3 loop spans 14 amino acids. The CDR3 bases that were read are TGTGCCAGCAGTGCTTCAAGCGGGGGGGAGACC. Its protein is CASSASSGGET. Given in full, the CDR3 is CASSASSGGETQYF.

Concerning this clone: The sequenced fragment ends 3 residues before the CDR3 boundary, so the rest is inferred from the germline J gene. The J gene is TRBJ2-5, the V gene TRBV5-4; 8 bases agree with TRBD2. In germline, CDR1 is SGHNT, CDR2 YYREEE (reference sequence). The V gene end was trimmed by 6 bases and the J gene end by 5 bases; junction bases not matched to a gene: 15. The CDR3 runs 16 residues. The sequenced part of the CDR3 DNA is TGTGCCAGCACTTCCCCTGGCGGGGGGCATTGGGAGACC. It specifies CASTSPGGGHWET. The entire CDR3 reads CASTSPGGGHWETQYF.

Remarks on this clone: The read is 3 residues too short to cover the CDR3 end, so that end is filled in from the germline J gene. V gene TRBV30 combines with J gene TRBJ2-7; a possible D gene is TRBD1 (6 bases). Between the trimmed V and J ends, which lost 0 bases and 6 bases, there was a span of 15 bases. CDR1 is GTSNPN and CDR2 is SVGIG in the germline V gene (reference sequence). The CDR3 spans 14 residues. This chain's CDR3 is CAWSVYREISEQYF. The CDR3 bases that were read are TGTGCCTGGAGTGTTTACAGGGAGATCTCCGAG.